The rows below give T cell receptor beta chains drawn from one sample of a study of OX40 agonist ivuxolimab in advanced cancers. Clones were sequenced by immunoSEQ multiplex PCR, and TCRdb holds only the in-frame ones, with some missing. The sample consists of around 80,000 clones, about 86% of them appearing once. Sequenced material: CD4+ or CD8+ T cells sorted from blood, taken in a trial of the OX40 agonist ivuxolimab. These receptors were collected from an adult with an advanced solid tumor such as melanoma, head and neck, liver or kidney cancer. Each CDR3 is given with its conserved first and last residue. The order of the fields is D gene, V gene, J gene, clone size, CDR3 DNA, CDR3 protein. The D gene is left open where the match is weak. Where a row states a size, it is once, few, many or the class of an expanded clone; other rows omit it.

D gene: .
V gene: TRBV4-3
J gene: TRBJ2-7
clone size: .
CDR3 DNA: TGCGCCAGCAGCCAGGATGACTATAGCGACGAGCAGTACTTC
CDR3 protein: CASSQDDYSDEQYF

D gene: .
V gene: TRBV19
J gene: TRBJ2-4
clone size: once
CDR3 DNA: TGTGCCAGTAGCAGTTCAAATGGCATTCAGTACTTC
CDR3 protein: CASSSSNGIQYF

D gene: .
V gene: TRBV15
J gene: TRBJ2-3
clone size: .
CDR3 DNA: TGTGCCACTTCAGACAGTATACCCAAGTTAGATGGGCAGTATTTT
CDR3 protein: CATSDSIPKLDGQYF

D gene: .
V gene: TRBV4-1
J gene: TRBJ2-7
clone size: .
CDR3 DNA: TGCGCCAGCAGCCAAGTAGGGGGACCGAGCTCCTACGAGCAGTACTTC
CDR3 protein: CASSQVGGPSSYEQYF

D gene: .
V gene: TRBV29-1
J gene: TRBJ2-2
clone size: .
CDR3 DNA: TGCAGCGCTCAGACAGCCAACACCGGGGAGCTGTTTTTT
CDR3 protein: CSAQTANTGELFF

D gene: TRBD1
V gene: TRBV7-2
J gene: TRBJ2-7
clone size: .
CDR3 DNA: TGTGCCAGCAGCCAGGTTTTCGGACAGGGAAGCTACGAGCAGTACTTC
CDR3 protein: CASSQVFGQGSYEQYF

D gene: TRBD2
V gene: TRBV19
J gene: TRBJ2-5
clone size: .
CDR3 DNA: TGTGCCAGTAGTACCGGACTAGCGTCGACAGAGACCCAGTACTTC
CDR3 protein: CASSTGLASTETQYF

D gene: .
V gene: TRBV2
J gene: TRBJ1-5
clone size: .
CDR3 DNA: TGTGCCAGCAGTGACAGGGGCCGGACACAGCCCCAGCATTTT
CDR3 protein: CASSDRGRTQPQHF

D gene: .
V gene: TRBV11-2
J gene: TRBJ2-7
clone size: once
CDR3 DNA: TGTGCCAGCAGCCGGGGAATCGGGATTGGAACCGACGAGCAGTACTTC
CDR3 protein: CASSRGIGIGTDEQYF

D gene: .
V gene: TRBV28
J gene: TRBJ2-7
clone size: .
CDR3 DNA: TGTGCCAGCAGTCCATACAGAGGGAATTATGGACAGTACTTC
CDR3 protein: CASSPYRGNYGQYF

D gene: .
V gene: TRBV7-9
J gene: TRBJ2-3
clone size: .
CDR3 DNA: TGTGCCAGCAGCCCCCGACAGACGCGTTCTTCCGATACGCAGTATTTT
CDR3 protein: CASSPRQTRSSDTQYF

D gene: .
V gene: TRBV9
J gene: TRBJ2-1
clone size: .
CDR3 DNA: TGTGCCAGCAGCGTAGCTCCTAGCGAGAACAATGAGCAGTTCTTC
CDR3 protein: CASSVAPSENNEQFF

D gene: .
V gene: TRBV28
J gene: TRBJ2-3
clone size: .
CDR3 DNA: TGTGCCAGCAGCAACCGGGACTCAGGCACAGATACGCAGTATTTT
CDR3 protein: CASSNRDSGTDTQYF

D gene: .
V gene: TRBV6-1
J gene: TRBJ1-6
clone size: .
CDR3 DNA: TGTGCCAGCAGTGTGACAGGAAGATCCTATTCACCCCTCCACTTT
CDR3 protein: CASSVTGRSYSPLHF

D gene: .
V gene: TRBV6-5
J gene: TRBJ2-1
clone size: .
CDR3 DNA: TGTGCCAGCAGTTACTCAGGGTATGAGCAGTTCTTC
CDR3 protein: CASSYSGYEQFF

D gene: .
V gene: TRBV6-5
J gene: TRBJ2-7
clone size: few
CDR3 DNA: TGTGCCACTTCCGGAAGCTCCTACGAGCAGTACTTC
CDR3 protein: CATSGSSYEQYF

D gene: .
V gene: TRBV27
J gene: TRBJ1-5
clone size: once
CDR3 DNA: TGTGCCAGCAGTTTAGATCGGGCATCACAGCCCCAGCATTTT
CDR3 protein: CASSLDRASQPQHF

D gene: .
V gene: TRBV6-1
J gene: TRBJ1-1
clone size: once
CDR3 DNA: TGTGCCAGCACCCTCTACATCACTGAAGCTTTCTTT
CDR3 protein: CASTLYITEAFF

D gene: TRBD2
V gene: TRBV25-1
J gene: TRBJ2-3
clone size: .
CDR3 DNA: TGTGCCAGCAGTCCGCTGACTAGCGGGGGGTCGCAGTATTTT
CDR3 protein: CASSPLTSGGSQYF

D gene: TRBD1
V gene: TRBV4-2
J gene: TRBJ1-1
clone size: .
CDR3 DNA: TGTGCCAGCACCGAGGGACAGGGTAACACTGAAGCTTTCTTT
CDR3 protein: CASTEGQGNTEAFF

D gene: TRBD1
V gene: TRBV7-9
J gene: TRBJ1-4
clone size: many
CDR3 DNA: TGTGCCAGCAGCTTAGTAGTATGGGACAGGAGCGAAAAACTGTTTTTT
CDR3 protein: CASSLVVWDRSEKLFF

D gene: .
V gene: TRBV7-9
J gene: TRBJ2-7
clone size: .
CDR3 DNA: TGTGCCAGCAGCTCTGAGGGAACACCCTACGAGCAGTACTTC
CDR3 protein: CASSSEGTPYEQYF

D gene: TRBD2
V gene: TRBV4-3
J gene: TRBJ2-3
clone size: .
CDR3 DNA: TGCGCCAGCAGCCAAGTTAGGACTAGCGTATGGGATACGCAGTATTTT
CDR3 protein: CASSQVRTSVWDTQYF

D gene: .
V gene: TRBV27
J gene: TRBJ1-4
clone size: .
CDR3 DNA: TGTGCCAGCAGGGGAGGACTAAATGAAAAACTGTTTTTT
CDR3 protein: CASRGGLNEKLFF